The 7 T cell receptor beta chains presented below share a single source sample, sequenced in a study of Ad26.COV2.S vaccination and SARS-CoV-2 variants. Treatment meaning: some 20 received Ad26.COV2.S at low or high dose, single or two shots; about five received placebo; per-sample allocation not given. Collection of samples fell on day 63 after the first vaccine or placebo injection. The table came from immunoSEQ multiplex PCR; TCRdb's copy has only in-frame clones and leaves some out. The sample holds roughly 700,000 clones, around 90% seen once. The sample consisted of peripheral blood, taken in a trial of Ad26.COV2.S vaccine versus placebo. The receptors were gathered from a person aged 18-60 years who received the Ad26.COV2.S COVID-19 vaccine or a placebo.

The rearrangement links TRBV18 to TRBJ2-1; 9 bases match TRBD2. Trimming removed 1 base from V and 4 bases from J; junction bases left unmatched: 5. Germline values: CDR1 KGHSH, CDR2 LQKENI. The CDR3 is 16 amino acids. CDR3 residues: CASSPLDSGGYNEQFF. The CDR3 nucleotides read TGTGCCAGCTCACCACTTGATAGCGGGGGATACAATGAGCAGTTCTTC. The variable domain in full, completed from reference TRBV18 and TRBJ2-1, reads NAGVMQNPRHLVRRRGQEARLRCSPMKGHSHVYWYRQLPEEGLKFMVYLQKENIIDESGMPKERFSAEFPKEGPSILRIQQVVRGDSAAYFCASSPLDSGGYNEQFFGPGTRLTVL.

The rearrangement links TRBV12-3 or TRBV12-4 to TRBJ1-1; no firm D call. This CDR3 has 11 amino acids. Deletions cut 4 bases from V and 4 bases from J, with 4 bases between. Here the CDR3 DNA reads TGTGCCAGCAGTTCCGGCACTGAAGCTTTCTTT. Residues: CASSSGTEAFF.

This chain uses TRBV3-1 (or the pseudogene TRBV3-2) with TRBJ1-3; no firm D call. Trimming pared 0 bases from V and 4 bases from J, leaving 4 bases between. This CDR3 is 13 amino acids long. Germline values: CDR1 LGHDT, CDR2 YNNKEL (reference sequence). The CDR3 region is CASSQEGGNTIYF. The CDR3, as DNA: TGTGCCAGCAGCCAAGAAGGCGGAAACACCATATATTTT.

The V gene is TRBV15, the J gene TRBJ2-3; 11 bases are a match to TRBD2. Trimming took 5 bases from V and 6 from J; bases not matched to a gene: 10. Germline CDR1 LNHNV, CDR2 YYDKDF (reference sequence). This CDR3 is built from 16 residues. The CDR3 sequence: CATSPTLAGGGDTQYF. Here the CDR3 DNA reads TGTGCCACCAGCCCTACCTTAGCGGGAGGGGGGGATACGCAGTATTTT.

The chain couples TRBV5-1 to TRBJ1-5; D not certain. Germline V gene sequence: CDR1 SGHRS, CDR2 YFSETQ. There are 14 residues in the CDR3. The V gene lost 0 bases and the J gene lost 3 bases, with 7 bases spanning the gap. CDR3 in DNA: TGCGCCAGCAGCTTGGGGGTTAACAATCAGCCCCAGCATTTT. Translated: CASSLGVNNQPQHF.

The rearrangement uses TRBV13 and TRBJ1-2; TRBD1 aligns across 7 bases. The germline V gene has CDR1 PRHDT and CDR2 FYEKMQ (reference sequence). The CDR3 covers 15 residues. The V and J ends lost 8 bases and 3 bases, in that order; junction bases with no gene match: 12. The CDR3 region has the DNA TGTGCCAGCCAACGCCGGGACAGCGGGGACTATGGCTACACCTTC. This translates into CASQRRDSGDYGYTF.

This chain joins TRBV30 and TRBJ1-5; 7 bases are shared with TRBD1. With V trimmed by 3 bases and J by 4 bases, 6 bases remained unmatched. The germline gives CDR1 GTSNPN, CDR2 SVGIG (reference sequence). The CDR3 totals 14 residues. The CDR3 DNA sequence: TGTGCCTGGAGCCTTCGACAGGGAAATCAGCCCCAGCATTTT. Its translation is CAWSLRQGNQPQHF.